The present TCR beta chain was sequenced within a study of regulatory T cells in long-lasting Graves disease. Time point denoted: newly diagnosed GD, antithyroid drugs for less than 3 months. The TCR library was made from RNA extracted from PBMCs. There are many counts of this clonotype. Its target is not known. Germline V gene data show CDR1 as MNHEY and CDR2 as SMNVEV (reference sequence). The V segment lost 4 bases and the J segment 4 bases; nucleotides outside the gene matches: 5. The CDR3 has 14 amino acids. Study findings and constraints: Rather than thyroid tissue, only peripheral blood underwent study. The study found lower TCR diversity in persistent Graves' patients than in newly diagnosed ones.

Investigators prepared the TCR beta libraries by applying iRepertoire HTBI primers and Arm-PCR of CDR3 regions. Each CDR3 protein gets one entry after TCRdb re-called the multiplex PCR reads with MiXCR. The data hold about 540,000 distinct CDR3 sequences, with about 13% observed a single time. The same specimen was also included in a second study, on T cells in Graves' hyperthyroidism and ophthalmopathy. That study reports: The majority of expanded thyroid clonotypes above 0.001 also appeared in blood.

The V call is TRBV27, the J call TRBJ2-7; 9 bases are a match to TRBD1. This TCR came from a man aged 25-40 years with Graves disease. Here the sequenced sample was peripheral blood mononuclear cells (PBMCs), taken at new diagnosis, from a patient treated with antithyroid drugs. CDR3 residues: CASSSTGGAYEQYF. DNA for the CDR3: TGTGCCAGCAGTTCCACAGGGGGCGCGTACGAGCAGTACTTC.